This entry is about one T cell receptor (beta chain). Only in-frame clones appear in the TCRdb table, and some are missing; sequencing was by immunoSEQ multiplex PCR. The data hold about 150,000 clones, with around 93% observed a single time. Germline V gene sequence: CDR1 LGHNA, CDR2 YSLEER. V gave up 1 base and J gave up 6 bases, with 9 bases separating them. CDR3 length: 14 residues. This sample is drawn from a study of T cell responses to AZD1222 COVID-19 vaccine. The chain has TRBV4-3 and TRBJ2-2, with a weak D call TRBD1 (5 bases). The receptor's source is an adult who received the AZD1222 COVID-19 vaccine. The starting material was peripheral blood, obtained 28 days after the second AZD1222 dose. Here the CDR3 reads CASSQVETAGELFF. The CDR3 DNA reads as TGCGCCAGCAGCCAAGTTGAGACAGCCGGGGAGCTGTTTTTT.